This T cell receptor (beta chain) was captured by sequencing in a study of blood T cell repertoires in COVID-19. The wider study: PBMCs, B-cell-depleted T cells, or T cells provided the cDNA or gDNA that made up the material.

The table came from immunoSEQ multiplex PCR; TCRdb's copy has only in-frame clones and leaves some out. The profile shows 85,000 to 110,000 clones, around 90% of them singletons. The CDR3 contains 14 residues. V was shortened by 0 bases and J by 2 bases, with 8 bases between the two germline ends. Per the germline V gene, CDR1 is SGHRS and CDR2 is YFSETQ. The V and J genes are TRBV5-1 and TRBJ1-2, with D uncertain. Sequencing used peripheral blood. This sequence was found in a human donor in a cohort sampled during active COVID-19. The CDR3: CASSLGQRNYGYTF. DNA of the CDR3: TGCGCCAGCAGCTTGGGGCAGCGAAACTATGGCTACACCTTC.